These T cell receptor beta chains were read from a single sample in a study of a mutant IDH1 vaccine in newly diagnosed glioma. Clones were sequenced by immunoSEQ multiplex PCR, and TCRdb holds only the in-frame ones, with some missing. The table lists about 98,000 clones, 70% to 90% of them singletons. This specimen consisted of PBMCs, obtained from a glioma patient treated with radiotherapy, temozolomide or both. Receptors were obtained from a woman in her forties or fifties with glioma. The CDR3 runs from the conserved cysteine through the conserved F or W. D genes are given only for firm matches. Expanded clones are given a class, and other clones once, few, many or no size at all.

CSVKITGRRGAGELFF,TGCAGCGTCAAAATCACGGGCCGGCGGGGGGCCGGGGAGCTGTTTTTT,TRBV29-1,.,TRBD2,TRBJ2-2,16
CASSQRARGYEQYF,TGTGCCAGTAGCCAGCGCGCCAGGGGATACGAGCAGTACTTC,TRBV19,.,.,TRBJ2-7,14
CASSGTVTLNYGYTF,TGTGCCAGTAGTGGGACAGTTACCCTTAACTATGGCTACACCTTC,TRBV19,once,TRBD1,TRBJ1-2,15
CASSLWSYNEQFF,TGTGCCAGCAGCCTATGGTCCTACAATGAGCAGTTCTTC,TRBV28,.,.,TRBJ2-1,13
CASSPGTAGTYEQYF,TGTGCCAGCTCACCCGGGACCGCAGGGACTTACGAGCAGTACTTC,TRBV18,.,.,TRBJ2-7,15
CASSLTPPEGGFKNIQYF,TGTGCCAGCAGCTTAACCCCCCCCGAGGGGGGATTCAAAAACATTCAGTACTTC,TRBV7-3,.,.,TRBJ2-4,18
CASSFRTSGLVYNEQFF,TGTGCCAGCAGCTTCCGCACTAGCGGGCTGGTCTACAATGAGCAGTTCTTC,TRBV5-5,.,TRBD2,TRBJ2-1,17
CASTLPSSGANVLTF,TGTGCCAGCACTCTCCCCTCCTCCGGGGCCAACGTCCTGACTTTC,TRBV2,.,.,TRBJ2-6,15
CASTGGYEQYF,TGTGCCAGCACGGGGGGATACGAGCAGTACTTC,TRBV6-1,.,TRBD2,TRBJ2-7,11
CASSYPSRPLSYEQYF,TGTGCCAGCAGTTACCCGTCTAGGCCGCTCTCCTACGAGCAGTACTTC,TRBV6-7,.,.,TRBJ2-7,16
CASSLGTGRTNEKLFF,TGCGCCAGCAGCTTGGGGACAGGGCGAACTAATGAAAAACTGTTTTTT,TRBV5-1,.,TRBD1,TRBJ1-4,16
CASRTGPDTDTQYF,TGTGCCAGCAGGACAGGGCCTGATACAGATACGCAGTATTTT,TRBV6-4,.,TRBD1,TRBJ2-3,14
CSARGTREAFF,TGCAGTGCTAGAGGGACCAGGGAAGCTTTCTTT,TRBV20-1,.,.,TRBJ1-1,11
CASSLWTGQYEQYF,TGTGCCAGCAGTTTGTGGACAGGGCAATACGAGCAGTACTTC,TRBV21-1,.,.,TRBJ2-7,14
CSVEFSAYEQYF,TGCAGCGTTGAGTTTTCAGCTTACGAGCAGTACTTC,TRBV29-1,few,.,TRBJ2-7,12
CASSPPYDTVNEKLFF,TGTGCCAGCTCACCACCGTACGACACCGTTAATGAAAAACTGTTTTTT,TRBV18,.,.,TRBJ1-4,16
CASSSLGQGVYNEQFF,TGTGCCAGCAGTTCCCTGGGACAGGGGGTATACAATGAGCAGTTCTTC,TRBV2,.,TRBD1,TRBJ2-1,16
CASSFWGEQYF,TGTGCCAGCAGCTTTTGGGGCGAGCAGTACTTC,TRBV21-1,.,.,TRBJ2-7,11
CASSTGTGNQPQHF,TGTGCCAGTAGTACCGGGACAGGCAATCAGCCCCAGCATTTT,TRBV19,.,TRBD1,TRBJ1-5,14
CASSLDGDEQYF,TGCGCCAGCAGCTTGGACGGGGACGAGCAGTACTTC,TRBV5-1,.,.,TRBJ2-7,12
CAWKKEGQPQHF,TGTGCCTGGAAAAAGGAGGGTCAGCCCCAGCATTTT,TRBV30,.,.,TRBJ1-5,12
CASSPPGLAGATGEQFF,TGTGCCAGTAGCCCACCCGGACTAGCGGGAGCCACGGGGGAGCAGTTCTTC,TRBV19,.,TRBD2,TRBJ2-1,17
CASSFPTSGSLYEQYF,TGTGCCAGCAGCTTTCCGACTAGCGGGAGTTTGTACGAGCAGTACTTC,TRBV7-9,.,TRBD2,TRBJ2-7,16
CASSLEREDPNEQFF,TGTGCCAGCAGCCTGGAGCGGGAGGACCCCAATGAGCAGTTCTTC,TRBV7-9,once,TRBD2,TRBJ2-1,15
CASSPPQGKQYF,TGTGCCAGCAGTCCACCTCAGGGGAAGCAGTACTTC,TRBV6-6,.,.,TRBJ2-7,12
CASSPSVQETQYF,TGTGCCAGCAGCCCTTCCGTACAAGAGACCCAGTACTTC,TRBV9,.,.,TRBJ2-5,13